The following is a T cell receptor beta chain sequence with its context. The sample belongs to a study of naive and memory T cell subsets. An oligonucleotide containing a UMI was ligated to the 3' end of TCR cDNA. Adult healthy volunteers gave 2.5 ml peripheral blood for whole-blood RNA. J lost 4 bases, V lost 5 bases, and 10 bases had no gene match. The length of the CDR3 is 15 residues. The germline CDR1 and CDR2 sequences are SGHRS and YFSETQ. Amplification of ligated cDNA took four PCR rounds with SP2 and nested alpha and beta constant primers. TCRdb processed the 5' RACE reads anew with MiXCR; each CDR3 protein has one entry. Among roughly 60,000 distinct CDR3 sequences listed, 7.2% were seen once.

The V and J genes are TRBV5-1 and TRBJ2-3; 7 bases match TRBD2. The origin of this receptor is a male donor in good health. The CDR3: CASSSGTILADTQYF. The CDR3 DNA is TGCGCCAGCAGTTCCGGGACTATCTTGGCAGATACGCAGTATTTT. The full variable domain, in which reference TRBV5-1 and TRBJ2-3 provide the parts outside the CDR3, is KAGVTQTPRYLIKTRGQQVTLSCSPISGHRSVSWYQQTPGQGLQFLFEYFSETQRNKGNFPGRFSGRQFSNSRSEMNVSTLELGDSALYLCASSSGTILADTQYFGPGTRLTVL.